This TCR beta chain was captured by sequencing in a study of regulatory T cells in long-lasting Graves disease. Study conclusions and caveats: Persistent patients shared about 3,000 public clonotypes among themselves. Newly diagnosed patients shared fewer, at nearly 1,000.

Arm-PCR with iRepertoire HTBI primers amplified the CDR3 regions for these TCR beta libraries. From the multiplex PCR reads, TCRdb called clonotypes with MiXCR, one entry per CDR3 protein. The repertoire consists of 350,000 to 550,000 distinct CDR3 sequences, with around 13% occurring once and the leading ten covering approximately 15%. Described time point: newly diagnosed GD, antithyroid drugs for less than 3 months. The TCR library was made from RNA that had been extracted from PBMCs in TRIzol. Germline V gene lookup returns CDR1 PRHDT and CDR2 FYEKMQ (reference sequence). The V and J ends lost 6 bases and 9 bases respectively, with 16 bases between them. The CDR3 spans 13 residues. This clonotype was seen ten or more times. Its cognate antigen is unknown. The data also belong to a second study, concerning T cells in Graves' hyperthyroidism and ophthalmopathy.

The TCR originated in a woman aged 50 to 65 with Graves disease. J is TRBJ2-3 and V is TRBV13, with D possibly matching TRBD1 (6 bases). This specimen consisted of peripheral blood mononuclear cells (PBMCs), obtained at new diagnosis, from a patient treated with antithyroid drugs. The CDR3 spells CASSPTGILTQYF. CDR3 bases: TGTGCCAGCAGTCCTACAGGGATTTTAACGCAGTATTTT. Full variable domain (rest looked up from reference TRBV13 and TRBJ2-3): AAGVIQSPRHLIKEKRETATLKCYPIPRHDTVYWYQQGPGQDPQFLISFYEKMQSDKGSIPDRFSAQQFSDYHSELNMSSLELGDSALYFCASSPTGILTQYFGPGTRLTVL.